This T cell receptor beta chain emerged from a study of blood T cell repertoires in COVID-19. TCRdb keeps only in-frame clones here, not all; method: immunoSEQ multiplex PCR. The sample contains over 150,000 clones, around 84% of which appear only once. Sequencing input: PBMCs or T cells enriched from blood (not recorded which). The receptor was derived from a man aged 45 to 65 who had recovered from COVID-19.

The CDR3 loop reads CASSQGLSREQFF. CDR3 nucleotides: TGTGCCAGCAGCCAAGGTCTGAGCAGGGAGCAGTTCTTC. The genes are TRBV3-1 (or the pseudogene TRBV3-2) and TRBJ2-1; D is unclear. V dropped 1 base and J dropped 10 bases, with 11 bases sitting between them. The germline V gene has CDR1 LGHDT and CDR2 YNNKEL (reference sequence). CDR3 length: 13 residues.